Each of the 16 T cell receptor beta chains below was sequenced from the same sample in a study of cytomegalovirus exposure and HLA in healthy donors. The PCR ran on 60 Vbeta and 13 Jbeta primers. TCRdb's copy holds only in-frame clones and misses some; the assay was immunoSEQ multiplex PCR. This sample yields around 140,000 clones, of which 82% are seen a single time; around 2.4% belongs to the top ten. The sample was PBMCs. These receptors were taken from a male donor in good health and CMV-seronegative.

The chain uses TRBV4-2 and TRBJ2-7; 9 nucleotides line up with TRBD1. Trimming removed 4 bases from V and 4 bases from J; junction bases left unmatched: 8. The CDR3 totals 15 residues. Looked up from germline, CDR1 is LGHNA and CDR2 is YNFKEQ. The CDR3 loop reads CASSPLTGGYYEQYF. CDR3 sequence (DNA): TGTGCCAGCAGCCCCCTGACAGGGGGTTATTACGAGCAGTACTTC.

The rearrangement joins TRBV7-2 to TRBJ2-1, with 8 bases lining up with TRBD2. Germline-derived CDR1 and CDR2 are SGHTA and FQGNSA. The CDR3 covers 15 residues. The J segment lost 7 bases and the V segment lost 4 bases, leaving 9 bases of the junction unmatched. CDR3 loop: CASSSQREKLNEQFF. DNA of the CDR3: TGTGCCAGCAGCTCCCAGCGGGAGAAGTTGAATGAGCAGTTCTTC.

The rearrangement uses TRBV11-1 and TRBJ2-7; TRBD1 matches at 9 bases. CDR3 length: 12 residues. CDR1 and CDR2 from the germline V gene are SGHAT and FQDESV (reference sequence). The ends lost 9 bases at V and 5 bases at J; junction bases unmatched: 5. The CDR3, as DNA: TGTGCCAGTGGGACAGGGACCCACGAGCAGTACTTC. Protein product: CASGTGTHEQYF.

The chain combines TRBV13 with TRBJ1-1; D not resolved. The CDR3 has 15 amino acids. Germline loops: CDR1 PRHDT, CDR2 FYEKMQ (reference sequence). V lost 0 bases to trimming and J lost 4 bases, with 12 bases between them. In nucleotides, the CDR3 is TGTGCCAGCAGCTTAGGGTCGATGGAGGCCACTGAAGCTTTCTTT. It is translated as CASSLGSMEATEAFF.

The chain joins TRBV2 to TRBJ2-7; unclear D gene. The germline V gene encodes CDR1 SNHLY and CDR2 FYNNEI. The CDR3 totals 16 residues. The V gene lost 4 bases and the J gene lost 0 bases, with 16 bases spanning the gap. The CDR3 DNA sequence: TGTGCCAGCAGTGGAGATGGAGTACACCTCTCCTACGAGCAGTACTTC. This translates into CASSGDGVHLSYEQYF. Full variable domain (rest looked up from reference TRBV2 and TRBJ2-7): EPEVTQTPSHQVTQMGQEVILRCVPISNHLYFYWYRQILGQKVEFLVSFYNNEISEKSEIFDDQFSVERPDGSNFTLKIRSTKLEDSAMYFCASSGDGVHLSYEQYFGPGTRLTVT.

The chain carries TRBV10-3 and TRBJ2-7; a weak D match, TRBD2 (6 bases). The V end was cut by 10 bases, the J end by 7 bases, with 20 bases between. The CDR3 contains 13 residues. Germline V gene data show CDR1 as ENHRY and CDR2 as SYGVKD. This CDR3 is CATLSPFGGEQYF. Written as DNA, the CDR3 is TGTGCCACCTTAAGTCCTTTTGGAGGGGAGCAGTACTTC.

This sequence joins TRBV23-1 and TRBJ2-6; 7 nucleotides agree with TRBD1. TRBV23-1 is recorded as an ORF, its role being uncertain. The CDR3 loop spans 17 amino acids. Trimming cost V 3 bases and J 2 bases; bases outside gene matches: 7. CDR3 sequence reads: CASSHHRGRTGANVLTF. The CDR3, as DNA: TGCGCCAGCAGTCACCACAGGGGCAGGACTGGGGCCAACGTCCTGACTTTC.

The chain has TRBV19 and TRBJ1-1, with D unclear. Trimming removed 9 bases from V and 1 base from J, with 9 bases in between. Germline CDR1 LNHDA, CDR2 SQIVND (reference sequence). The CDR3 is 12 amino acids. CDR3 sequence reads: CASRRGNTEAFF. CDR3 sequence (DNA): TGTGCCAGCAGACGGGGGAACACTGAAGCTTTCTTT.

V usage is TRBV11-1 and J usage is TRBJ1-2, with unresolved D. The germline V gene encodes CDR1 SGHAT and CDR2 FQDESV (reference sequence). This CDR3 is 14 amino acids long. Trimming took off 6 bases at V and 4 bases at J, with 15 bases between the two ends. In DNA form, the CDR3 reads TGTGCCAGCAGTCGGCGGCCGGGGATCTATGGCTACACCTTC. Protein sequence: CASSRRPGIYGYTF.

The rearrangement links TRBV9 to TRBJ2-7; 7 bases map to TRBD1. Germline lookup yields CDR1 SGDLS and CDR2 YYNGEE. This CDR3 region has 14 residues. Trimming took 3 bases from V and 0 from J; bases not matched to a gene: 3. CDR3 in amino acids: CASSGGQSSYEQYF. DNA for the CDR3: TGTGCCAGCAGCGGGGGACAGAGCTCCTACGAGCAGTACTTC.

The chain employs TRBV19 and TRBJ2-2; 12 nucleotides agree with TRBD2. CDR3 length equals 17 residues. Germline CDR1 is LNHDA and CDR2 is SQIVND (reference sequence). Trimming at V came to 1 base and at J to 4 bases, leaving 4 bases not matched to a gene. CDR3 residues: CASSIGLAGVITGELFF. DNA for the CDR3: TGTGCCAGTAGTATAGGACTAGCGGGAGTAATCACCGGGGAGCTGTTTTTT.

The chain couples TRBV19 to TRBJ2-3, with 7 bases aligning to TRBD2. V was clipped by 3 bases and J by 8 bases; unmatched bases: 8. Germline V gene lookup returns CDR1 LNHDA and CDR2 SQIVND (reference sequence). This CDR3 has 14 amino acids. The chain's CDR3 is CASSIKAGPGTQYF. Here the CDR3 DNA reads TGTGCCAGTAGTATTAAAGCGGGGCCTGGTACGCAGTATTTT.

The rearrangement links TRBV11-3 to TRBJ2-2; the D is unclear. CDR1 is SGHNT, CDR2 YENEEA, per germline. The CDR3 is 15 amino acids. With 1 base removed from V and 2 bases from J, the gap between germline ends came to 8 bases. The CDR3 sequence: CASSLARGNTGELFF. CDR3 nucleotides: TGTGCCAGCAGCTTAGCGCGCGGTAACACCGGGGAGCTGTTTTTT.

This clone was seen just once. The chain employs TRBV7-9 and TRBJ2-1; TRBD2 agrees at 11 bases. Looked up from germline, CDR1 is SEHNR and CDR2 is FQNEAQ (reference sequence). The CDR3 extends over 16 amino acids. V trimming: 5 bases; J trimming: 10 bases; junction bases outside the gene matches: 13. As DNA, the CDR3 is TGTGCCAGCAGCCCTTTTACTAGCGGGAGTGGGGAGGAGCAGTTCTTC. It encodes CASSPFTSGSGEEQFF. The whole variable domain, remainder taken from reference TRBV7-9 and TRBJ2-1, is DTGVSQNPRHKITKRGQNVTFRCDPISEHNRLYWYRQTLGQGPEFLTYFQNEAQLEKSRLLSDRFSAERPKGSFSTLEIQRTEQGDSAMYLCASSPFTSGSGEEQFFGPGTRLTVL.

This chain joins TRBV10-3 and TRBJ1-5; D not certain. Between the trimmed V and J ends, which lost 1 base and 9 bases, there was a span of 13 bases. The CDR3 consists of 14 residues. Germline V gene sequence: CDR1 ENHRY, CDR2 SYGVKD. As DNA, the CDR3 is TGTGCCATCAGTGAGTTAGCCGACCGTGGGCCCCAGCATTTT. This encodes CAISELADRGPQHF.

The chain couples TRBV27 to TRBJ2-2, with D possibly being TRBD2 (5 bases). Trimming removed 3 bases at V and 7 bases at J, with 12 bases between. This CDR3 has 14 amino acids. The V gene's germline CDR1 is MNHEY and CDR2 SMNVEV (reference sequence). CDR3 loop: CASSFGLAIGELFF. The CDR3 DNA reads as TGTGCCAGCAGTTTCGGTCTAGCAATCGGGGAGCTGTTTTTT.